What follows describes a single T cell receptor (beta chain). Antigen unknown. This sample is drawn from a study of blood T cells in healthy people across ages. Study-wide results and limits: The study could not conclusively compare naive and antigen-experienced cells, given its unsorted PBMCs.

From germline, CDR1 is KGHSH and CDR2 LQKENI. The CDR3 covers 11 residues. Between the trimmed V and J ends, which lost 5 bases and 6 bases, there was a span of 8 bases. A second PCR, run for roughly 7 to 12 cycles, used a sample-barcoded 5' primer plus a J-beta primer mix. One entry per CDR3 protein, called by TCRdb with MiXCR from the 5' RACE reads. The sample has fewer than 1,000,000 distinct CDR3 sequences; about 42% are singletons. This TCR derives from a man older than 75 in good health. Sequencing was carried out using blood. The V call is TRBV18, the J call TRBJ2-7; D perhaps matches TRBD1 (6 bases). CDR3 nucleotides: TGTGCCAGCTCAACGACAGGCGAGCAGTACTTC. Translation gives CASSTTGEQYF.